This T cell receptor beta chain derives from a study of T cell changes during pregnancy in multiple sclerosis. The repertoire was sequenced with immunoSEQ multiplex PCR; TCRdb's copy has only in-frame clones and lacks some. The data contain fewer than 50,000 clones, 85% to 95% of them singletons. Here the sequenced sample was CD4+ T cells from peripheral blood mononuclear cells, taken in the second trimester of pregnancy. The clonotype comes from a female donor in good health, enrolled as a control in a pregnancy study.

This CDR3 reads CAWGQNYGYTF. In DNA form, the CDR3 reads TGTGCCTGGGGACAAAACTATGGCTACACCTTC. V is TRBV30 and J is TRBJ1-2; possible D gene TRBD1, 5 bases. V was cut by 5 bases and J by 2 bases, with 6 bases left in between. This CDR3 spans 11 amino acids. CDR1 GTSNPN and CDR2 SVGIG come from the germline V gene (reference sequence).